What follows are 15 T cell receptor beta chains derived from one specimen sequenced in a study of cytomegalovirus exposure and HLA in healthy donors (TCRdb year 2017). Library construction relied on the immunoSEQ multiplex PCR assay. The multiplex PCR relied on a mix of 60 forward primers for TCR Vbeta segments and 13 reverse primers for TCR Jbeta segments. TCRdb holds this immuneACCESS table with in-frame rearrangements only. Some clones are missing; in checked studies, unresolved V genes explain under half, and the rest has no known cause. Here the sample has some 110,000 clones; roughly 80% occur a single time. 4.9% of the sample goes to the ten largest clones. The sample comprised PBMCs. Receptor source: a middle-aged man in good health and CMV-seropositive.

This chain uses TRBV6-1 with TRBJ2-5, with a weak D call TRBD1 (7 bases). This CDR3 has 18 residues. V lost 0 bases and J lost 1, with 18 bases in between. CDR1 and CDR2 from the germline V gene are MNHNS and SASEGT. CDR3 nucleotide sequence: TGTGCCAGCAGTGAAGCTTGGACAGGCGGGACCGCCCAAGAGACCCAGTACTTC. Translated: CASSEAWTGGTAQETQYF.

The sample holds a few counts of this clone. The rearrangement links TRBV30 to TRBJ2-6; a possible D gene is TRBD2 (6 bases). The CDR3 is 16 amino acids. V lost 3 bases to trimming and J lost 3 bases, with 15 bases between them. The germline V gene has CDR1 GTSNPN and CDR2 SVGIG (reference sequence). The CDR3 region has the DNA TGTGCCTGGAGCCCATTGAGGAGGGTTGGGGCCAACGTCCTGACTTTC. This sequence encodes CAWSPLRRVGANVLTF.

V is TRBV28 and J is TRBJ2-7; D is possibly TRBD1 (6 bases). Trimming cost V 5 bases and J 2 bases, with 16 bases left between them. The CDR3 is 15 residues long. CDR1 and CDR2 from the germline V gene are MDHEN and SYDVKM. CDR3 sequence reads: CASSPRTAKAYEQYF. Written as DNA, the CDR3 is TGTGCCAGCAGTCCTAGGACAGCAAAAGCCTACGAGCAGTACTTC. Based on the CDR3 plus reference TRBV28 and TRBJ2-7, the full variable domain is DVKVTQSSRYLVKRTGEKVFLECVQDMDHENMFWYRQDPGLGLRLIYFSYDVKMKEKGDIPEGYSVSREKKERFSLILESASTNQTSMYLCASSPRTAKAYEQYFGPGTRLTVT.

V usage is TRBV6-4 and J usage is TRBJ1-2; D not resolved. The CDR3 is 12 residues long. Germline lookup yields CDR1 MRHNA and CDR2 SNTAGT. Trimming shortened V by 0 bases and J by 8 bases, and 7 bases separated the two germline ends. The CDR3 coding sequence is TGTGCCAGCAGTGACTCGGGCCGGGGCTACACCTTC. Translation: CASSDSGRGYTF.

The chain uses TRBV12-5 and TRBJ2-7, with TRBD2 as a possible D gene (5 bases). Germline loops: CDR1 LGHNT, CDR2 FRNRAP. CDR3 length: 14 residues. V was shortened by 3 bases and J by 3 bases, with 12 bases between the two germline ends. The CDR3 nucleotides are TGTGCTAGTGGTTTTCTCGGGGAACGCTACGAGCAGTACTTC. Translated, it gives CASGFLGERYEQYF. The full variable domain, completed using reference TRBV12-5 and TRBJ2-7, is DARVTQTPRHKVTEMGQEVTMRCQPILGHNTVFWYRQTMMQGLELLAYFRNRAPLDDSGMPKDRFSAEMPDATLATLKIQPSEPRDSAVYFCASGFLGERYEQYFGPGTRLTVT.

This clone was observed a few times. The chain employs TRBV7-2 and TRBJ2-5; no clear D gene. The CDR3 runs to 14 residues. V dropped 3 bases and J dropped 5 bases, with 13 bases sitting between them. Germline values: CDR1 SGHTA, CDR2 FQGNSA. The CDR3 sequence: CASSFPQSWETQYF. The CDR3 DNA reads TGTGCCAGCAGCTTCCCGCAAAGCTGGGAGACCCAGTACTTC. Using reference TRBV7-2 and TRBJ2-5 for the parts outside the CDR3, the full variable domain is GAGVSQSPSNKVTEKGKDVELRCDPISGHTALYWYRQSLGQGLEFLIYFQGNSAPDKSGLPSDRFSAERTGGSVSTLTIQRTQQEDSAVYLCASSFPQSWETQYFGPGTRLLVL.

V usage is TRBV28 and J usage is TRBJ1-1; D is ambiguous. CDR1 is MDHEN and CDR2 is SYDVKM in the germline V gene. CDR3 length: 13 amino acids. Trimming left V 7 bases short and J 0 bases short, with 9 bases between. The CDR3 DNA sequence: TGTGCCAGCAACACAGATATGAACACTGAAGCTTTCTTT. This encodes CASNTDMNTEAFF.

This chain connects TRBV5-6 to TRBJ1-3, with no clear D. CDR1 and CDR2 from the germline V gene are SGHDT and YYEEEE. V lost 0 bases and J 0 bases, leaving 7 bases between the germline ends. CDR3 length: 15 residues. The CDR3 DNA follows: TGTGCCAGCAGCTTGGGCGACAACTCTGGAAACACCATATATTTT. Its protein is CASSLGDNSGNTIYF.

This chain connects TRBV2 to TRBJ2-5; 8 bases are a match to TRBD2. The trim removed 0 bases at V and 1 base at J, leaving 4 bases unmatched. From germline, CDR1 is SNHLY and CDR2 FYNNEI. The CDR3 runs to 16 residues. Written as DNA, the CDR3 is TGTGCCAGCAGTGAAGCAGCGGGAGTTACCCAAGAGACCCAGTACTTC. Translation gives CASSEAAGVTQETQYF.

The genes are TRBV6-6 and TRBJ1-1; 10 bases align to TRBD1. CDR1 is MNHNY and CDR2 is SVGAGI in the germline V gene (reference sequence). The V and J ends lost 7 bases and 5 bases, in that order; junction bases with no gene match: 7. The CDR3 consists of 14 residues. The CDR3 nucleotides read TGTGCCAGCATTAGGACAGGGGGAAGTACTGAAGCTTTCTTT. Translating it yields CASIRTGGSTEAFF.

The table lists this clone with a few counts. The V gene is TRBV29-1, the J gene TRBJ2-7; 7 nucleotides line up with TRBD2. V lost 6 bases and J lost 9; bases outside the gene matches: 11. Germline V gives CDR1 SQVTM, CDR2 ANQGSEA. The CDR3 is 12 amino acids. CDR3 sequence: CSVREGRGGQYF. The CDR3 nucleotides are TGCAGCGTCAGGGAAGGGAGGGGTGGGCAGTACTTC.

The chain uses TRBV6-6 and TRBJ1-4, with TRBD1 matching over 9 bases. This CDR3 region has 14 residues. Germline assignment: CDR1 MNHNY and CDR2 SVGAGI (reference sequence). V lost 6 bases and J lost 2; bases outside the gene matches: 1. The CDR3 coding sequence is TGTGCCAGCAGAGGACAGGGGACTAATGAAAAACTGTTTTTT. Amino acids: CASRGQGTNEKLFF.

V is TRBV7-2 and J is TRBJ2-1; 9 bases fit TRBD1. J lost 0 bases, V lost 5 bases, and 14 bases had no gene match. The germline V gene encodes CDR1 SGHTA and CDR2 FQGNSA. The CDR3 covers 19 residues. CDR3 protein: CASSALGTGYFGSYNEQFF. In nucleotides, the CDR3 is TGTGCCAGCAGCGCTCTGGGGACAGGGTATTTCGGCTCCTACAATGAGCAGTTCTTC.

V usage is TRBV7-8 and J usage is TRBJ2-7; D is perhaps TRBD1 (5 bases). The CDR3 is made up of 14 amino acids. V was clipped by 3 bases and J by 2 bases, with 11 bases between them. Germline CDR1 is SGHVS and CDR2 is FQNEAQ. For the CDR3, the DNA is TGTGCCAGCAGCTTCCCAGGGATAACCTACGAGCAGTACTTC. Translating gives CASSFPGITYEQYF.

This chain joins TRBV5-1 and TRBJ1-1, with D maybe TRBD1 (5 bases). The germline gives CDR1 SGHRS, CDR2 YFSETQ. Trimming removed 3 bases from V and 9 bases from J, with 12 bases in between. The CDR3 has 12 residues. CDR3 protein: CASSWVGGKAFF. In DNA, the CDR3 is TGCGCCAGCAGCTGGGTCGGGGGGAAAGCTTTCTTT.